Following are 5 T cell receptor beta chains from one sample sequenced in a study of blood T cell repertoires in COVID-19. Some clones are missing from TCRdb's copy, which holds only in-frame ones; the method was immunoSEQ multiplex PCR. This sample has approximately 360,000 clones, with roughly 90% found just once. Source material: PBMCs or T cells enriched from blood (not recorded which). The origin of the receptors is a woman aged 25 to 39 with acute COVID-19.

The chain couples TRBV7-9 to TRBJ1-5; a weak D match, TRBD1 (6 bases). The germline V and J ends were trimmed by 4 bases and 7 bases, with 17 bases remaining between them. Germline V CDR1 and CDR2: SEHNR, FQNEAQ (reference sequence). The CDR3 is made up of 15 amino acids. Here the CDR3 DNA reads TGTGCCAGCAGCTCTACGGTACAGGGAGGGCAGCCCCAGCATTTT. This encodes CASSSTVQGGQPQHF.

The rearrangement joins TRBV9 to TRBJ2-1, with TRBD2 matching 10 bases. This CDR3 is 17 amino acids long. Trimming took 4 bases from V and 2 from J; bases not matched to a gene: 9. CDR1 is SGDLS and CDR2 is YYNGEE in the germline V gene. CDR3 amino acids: CASSLRSGGAPYNEQFF. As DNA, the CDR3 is TGTGCCAGCAGCTTGCGAAGCGGGGGGGCCCCCTACAATGAGCAGTTCTTC.

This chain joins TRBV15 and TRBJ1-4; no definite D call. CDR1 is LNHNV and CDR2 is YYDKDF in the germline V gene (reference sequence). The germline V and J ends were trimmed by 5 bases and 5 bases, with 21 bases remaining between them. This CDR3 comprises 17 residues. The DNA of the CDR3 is TGTGCCACCAGCCCTAGTAGGAGAGATCGACTAAATGAAAAACTGTTTTTT. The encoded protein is CATSPSRRDRLNEKLFF. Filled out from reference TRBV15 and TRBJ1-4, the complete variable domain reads DAMVIQNPRYQVTQFGKPVTLSCSQTLNHNVMYWYQQKSSQAPKLLFHYYDKDFNNEADTPDNFQSRRPNTSFCFLDIRSPGLGDTAMYLCATSPSRRDRLNEKLFFGSGTQLSVL.

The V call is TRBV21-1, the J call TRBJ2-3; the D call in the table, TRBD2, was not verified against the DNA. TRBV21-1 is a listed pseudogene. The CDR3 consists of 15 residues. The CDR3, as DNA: TGTGCCAGCAGCAAAGTAGCAAAGGCCCCAGATACGCAGTATTTT. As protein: CASSKVAKAPDTQYF.

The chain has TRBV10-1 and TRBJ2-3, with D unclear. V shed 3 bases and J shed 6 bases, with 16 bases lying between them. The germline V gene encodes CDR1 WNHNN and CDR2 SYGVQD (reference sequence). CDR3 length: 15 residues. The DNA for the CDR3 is TGCGCCAGCAGTGACAAGAGTGTGCTGTCGGATACGCAGTATTTT. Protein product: CASSDKSVLSDTQYF.